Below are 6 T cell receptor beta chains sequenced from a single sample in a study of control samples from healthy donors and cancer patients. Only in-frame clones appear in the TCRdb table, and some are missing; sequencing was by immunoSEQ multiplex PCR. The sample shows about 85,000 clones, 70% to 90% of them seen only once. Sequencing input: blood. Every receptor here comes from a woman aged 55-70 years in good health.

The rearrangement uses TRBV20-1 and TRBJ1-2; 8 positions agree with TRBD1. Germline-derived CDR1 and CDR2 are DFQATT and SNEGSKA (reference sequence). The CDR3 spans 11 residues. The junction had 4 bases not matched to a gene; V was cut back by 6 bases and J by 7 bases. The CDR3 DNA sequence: TGCAGTGCCCTCCAGGGGGCTGGCTACACCTTC. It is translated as CSALQGAGYTF.

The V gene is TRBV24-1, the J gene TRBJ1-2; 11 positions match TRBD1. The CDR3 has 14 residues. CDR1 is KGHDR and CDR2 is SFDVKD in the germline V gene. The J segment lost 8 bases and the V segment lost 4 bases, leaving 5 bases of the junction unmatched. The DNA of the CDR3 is TGTGCCACCAGTGACCCCCGGACAGGGGGCGGCTACACCTTC. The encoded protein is CATSDPRTGGGYTF.

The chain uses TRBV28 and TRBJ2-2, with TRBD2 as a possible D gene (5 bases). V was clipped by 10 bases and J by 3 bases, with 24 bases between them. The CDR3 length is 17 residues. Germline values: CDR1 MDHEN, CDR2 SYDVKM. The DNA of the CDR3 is TGTGCCACCCAAGGGCCCTTAGGAGGATCGGACACCGGGGAGCTGTTTTTT. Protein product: CATQGPLGGSDTGELFF.

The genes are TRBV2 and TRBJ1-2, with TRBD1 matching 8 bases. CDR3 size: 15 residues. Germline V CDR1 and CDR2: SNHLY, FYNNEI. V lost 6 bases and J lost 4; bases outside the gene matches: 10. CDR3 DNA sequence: TGTGCCAGCAGCCCAACGCAGGGGGCAGGCTATGGCTACACCTTC. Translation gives CASSPTQGAGYGYTF.

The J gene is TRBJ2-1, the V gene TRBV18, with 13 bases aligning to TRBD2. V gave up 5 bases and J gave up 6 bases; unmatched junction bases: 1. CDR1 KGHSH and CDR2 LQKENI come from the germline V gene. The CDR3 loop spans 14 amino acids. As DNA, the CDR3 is TGTGCCAGCTCAACTAGCGGGGGGGCCAATGAGCAGTTCTTC. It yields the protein CASSTSGGANEQFF.

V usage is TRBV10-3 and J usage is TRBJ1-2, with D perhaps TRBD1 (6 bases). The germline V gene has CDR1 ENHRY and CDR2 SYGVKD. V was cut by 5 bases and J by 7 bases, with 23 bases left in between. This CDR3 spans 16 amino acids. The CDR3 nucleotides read TGTGCCATCAGTAATAAACCACAGGGCCTGGAAGTTGGCTACACCTTC. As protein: CAISNKPQGLEVGYTF.